The 24 T cell receptor beta chains in this list originate from one sample, sequenced in a study of cytomegalovirus exposure and HLA in healthy donors. Researchers ran the PCR with 60 Vbeta and 13 Jbeta primers. Profiling relied on immunoSEQ multiplex PCR, and the TCRdb table lists in-frame clones only, not all of them. The top ten clones hold 0.95% to 1.5% of a sample with around 130,000 clones, over 75% of them seen once. Specimen: PBMCs. Receptor source: a man aged 50-59 years in good health and CMV-seronegative.

This clone was counted once. This chain connects TRBV6-5 to TRBJ2-7; D possibly corresponds to TRBD2 (6 bases). This CDR3 contains 14 residues. Per germline, CDR1 MNHEY and CDR2 SVGAGI. Trimming pared 8 bases from V and 4 bases from J, leaving 18 bases between. This CDR3 is CASRGEAHVYEQYF. CDR3 bases: TGTGCCAGCCGCGGGGAGGCCCACGTTTACGAGCAGTACTTC.

This chain uses TRBV18 with TRBJ1-1; D uncertain. The CDR3 consists of 15 residues. CDR1 is KGHSH, CDR2 LQKENI, per germline. V was cut by 0 bases and J by 0 bases, with 8 bases left in between. The CDR3 DNA is TGTGCCAGCTCACCACCGTCCCACATGAACACTGAAGCTTTCTTT. It yields the protein CASSPPSHMNTEAFF.

This chain links TRBV19 with TRBJ1-3; D possibly corresponds to TRBD1 (6 bases). This CDR3 comprises 14 residues. Trimming took off 7 bases at V and 4 bases at J, with 14 bases between the two ends. Per the germline V gene, CDR1 is LNHDA and CDR2 is SQIVND (reference sequence). CDR3 sequence: CASNAGAIGNTIYF. The CDR3 DNA follows: TGTGCCAGTAACGCAGGGGCTATCGGAAACACCATATATTTT.

The CDR3 DNA sequence: TGTGCCAGCAGCTACCGAGAGGCAGATACGCAGTATTTT. Encoded protein: CASSYREADTQYF. The V call is TRBV7-2, the J call TRBJ2-3; D gene uncertain. V shed 4 bases and J shed 4 bases, with 9 bases lying between them. Looked up from germline, CDR1 is SGHTA and CDR2 is FQGNSA. This CDR3 region has 13 residues.

The chain is built from TRBV11-2 and TRBJ2-3; 8 bases line up with TRBD2. The CDR3 spans 16 residues. The junction had 9 bases not matched to a gene; V was cut back by 5 bases and J by 2 bases. Germline CDR1 is SGHAT and CDR2 is FQNNGV. CDR3 in DNA: TGTGCCAGCAGCCCCCCAATTAGCGGGATCACAGATACGCAGTATTTT. Protein: CASSPPISGITDTQYF.

This clone was seen a handful of times. This chain uses TRBV12-5 with TRBJ2-5; 9 nucleotides line up with TRBD2. CDR3 length: 14 residues. The germline V gene encodes CDR1 LGHNT and CDR2 FRNRAP. After removal of 7 bases from V and 5 bases from J, the junction contained 8 bases not matched to a gene. This chain's CDR3 is CASARAGGDETQYF. CDR3 in DNA: TGTGCTAGTGCTAGAGCGGGAGGAGATGAGACCCAGTACTTC.

This clone was counted only a few times. J is TRBJ1-1 and V is TRBV5-4, with no clear D. V lost 0 bases to trimming and J lost 6 bases, with 15 bases between them. CDR1 and CDR2 from the germline V gene are SGHNT and YYREEE (reference sequence). The CDR3 totals 15 residues. CDR3 protein: CASSLDEGERSEAFF. The CDR3 DNA follows: TGTGCCAGCAGCTTGGATGAGGGTGAACGGTCTGAAGCTTTCTTT. The entire variable domain, with the rest obtained from reference TRBV5-4 and TRBJ1-1, is as follows: ETGVTQSPTHLIKTRGQQVTLRCSSQSGHNTVSWYQQALGQGPQFIFQYYREEENGRGNFPPRFSGLQFPNYSSELNVNALELDDSALYLCASSLDEGERSEAFFGQGTRLTVV.

In its sample, this clone was seen once. This sample also contains other DNA sequences that code for the same CDR3. This chain joins TRBV14 and TRBJ1-1, with D possibly being TRBD1 (6 bases). CDR3 length: 16 amino acids. V lost 1 base to trimming and J lost 1 base, with 13 bases between them. Germline loops: CDR1 SGHDN, CDR2 FVKESK. In DNA form, the CDR3 reads TGTGCCAGCAGCCAAGTAGGAGGACAGCCGAACACTGAAGCTTTCTTT. Amino acids: CASSQVGGQPNTEAFF.

The sample holds one count of this clone. The chain links TRBV7-6 to TRBJ1-5; no clear D gene. Germline V lookup: CDR1 SGHVS, CDR2 FNYEAQ. The V end was cut by 8 bases, the J end by 12 bases, with 23 bases between. CDR3 length: 14 amino acids. The CDR3 loop reads CASPHGVRAVSQHF. The CDR3 coding sequence is TGTGCCAGCCCCCACGGGGTTCGTGCTGTTAGCCAGCATTTT.

The CDR3 sequence is CASSPGLAGDFCDTQYF. As DNA, the CDR3 is TGTGCCAGCAGCCCGGGACTAGCGGGAGACTTTTGCGATACGCAGTATTTT. The chain links TRBV7-4 to TRBJ2-3, with 14 bases aligning to TRBD2. The CDR3 is 17 residues long. Trimming took 5 bases from V and 6 from J; bases not matched to a gene: 10. Germline V gene data show CDR1 as SGHVT and CDR2 as SQSDAQ.

This chain joins TRBV6-5 and TRBJ2-1; TRBD1 matches at 9 bases. V lost 5 bases and J lost 9; bases outside the gene matches: 5. CDR1 is MNHEY and CDR2 is SVGAGI in the germline V gene. The CDR3 is 13 amino acids. In DNA form, the CDR3 reads TGTGCCAGCAGTAGGACAGGGGCGGGTGAGCAGTTCTTC. Encoded protein: CASSRTGAGEQFF.

This clone was observed a few times. This chain joins TRBV19 and TRBJ1-2; D is ambiguous. Germline CDR1 is LNHDA and CDR2 is SQIVND (reference sequence). V lost 2 bases and J 0 bases, leaving 10 bases between the germline ends. This CDR3 is 15 amino acids long. CDR3 coding DNA: TGTGCCAGTAGTATATCGGGGAGGGCTAACTATGGCTACACCTTC. This translates into CASSISGRANYGYTF.

V is TRBV28 and J is TRBJ2-6, with TRBD1 matching over 7 bases. Germline assignment: CDR1 MDHEN and CDR2 SYDVKM. V dropped 6 bases and J dropped 2; count of bases not matched to a gene: 4. The CDR3 extends over 15 amino acids. DNA for the CDR3: TGTGCCAGCAGACCGACAGGGACTGGGGCCAACGTCCTGACTTTC. Amino acid sequence: CASRPTGTGANVLTF.

This chain uses TRBV28 with TRBJ1-5; D unclear. The CDR3 consists of 13 residues. The V end lost 2 bases, the J end lost 4 bases, and 6 bases lay between the germline ends. The germline gives CDR1 MDHEN, CDR2 SYDVKM. The CDR3 loop is CASSLTANQPQHF. CDR3 sequence (DNA): TGTGCCAGCAGTTTAACAGCAAATCAGCCCCAGCATTTT.

The chain joins TRBV19 to TRBJ1-1; D remains unclear. The ends were cut back, 7 bases at V and 0 bases at J, with 9 bases in the middle. The CDR3 extends over 13 amino acids. Germline V gives CDR1 LNHDA, CDR2 SQIVND (reference sequence). The CDR3 sequence is CASTNEMNTEAFF. DNA of the CDR3: TGTGCCAGTACCAACGAGATGAACACTGAAGCTTTCTTT.

The chain recombines TRBV7-2 with TRBJ2-1; TRBD2 matches at 12 bases. This CDR3 has 15 residues. Trimming at V came to 5 bases and at J to 5 bases, leaving 4 bases not matched to a gene. Germline CDR1 is SGHTA and CDR2 is FQGNSA. The CDR3 is CASSTGLAGNNEQFF. CDR3 nucleotide sequence: TGTGCCAGCAGCACAGGACTAGCGGGAAACAATGAGCAGTTCTTC.

The chain links TRBV5-1 to TRBJ1-4, with D maybe TRBD1 (5 bases). The CDR3 totals 14 residues. Per germline, CDR1 SGHRS and CDR2 YFSETQ. V lost 1 base and J lost 7, with 11 bases in between. In DNA, the CDR3 is TGCGCCAGCAGCTTGTCGGGGGGGGGTGAAAAACTGTTTTTT. It codes for CASSLSGGGEKLFF.

The chain has TRBV7-2 and TRBJ2-2; D possibly corresponds to TRBD1 (5 bases). Deletions cut 5 bases from V and 4 bases from J, with 11 bases between. CDR3 length equals 14 residues. CDR1 is SGHTA and CDR2 is FQGNSA in the germline V gene. The CDR3 sequence: CASSPRQFTGELFF. Written as DNA, the CDR3 is TGTGCCAGCAGCCCCCGACAGTTCACCGGGGAGCTGTTTTTT. Full variable domain (missing parts from reference TRBV7-2 and TRBJ2-2): GAGVSQSPSNKVTEKGKDVELRCDPISGHTALYWYRQSLGQGLEFLIYFQGNSAPDKSGLPSDRFSAERTGGSVSTLTIQRTQQEDSAVYLCASSPRQFTGELFFGEGSRLTVL.

V usage is TRBV7-9 and J usage is TRBJ2-3; 7 nucleotides line up with TRBD2. The CDR3 extends over 14 amino acids. V lost 2 bases to trimming and J lost 4 bases; unmatched junction nucleotides: 3. The germline V gene has CDR1 SEHNR and CDR2 FQNEAQ (reference sequence). The CDR3 bases are TGTGCCAGCAGCTTAAGCGGGAACCCAGATACGCAGTATTTT. It codes for CASSLSGNPDTQYF.

The V and J genes are TRBV10-3 and TRBJ2-7; TRBD1 matches at 9 bases. The V and J ends lost 4 bases and 4 bases, in that order; junction bases with no gene match: 5. Germline V gene data show CDR1 as ENHRY and CDR2 as SYGVKD. The CDR3 extends over 14 amino acids. The CDR3 here is CAISGTGGAYEQYF. The DNA of the CDR3 is TGTGCCATCAGTGGCACAGGGGGCGCATACGAGCAGTACTTC.

The V gene is TRBV7-8, the J gene TRBJ2-2; D call uncertain. Trimming took off 1 base at V and 4 bases at J, with 10 bases between the two ends. CDR1 SGHVS and CDR2 FQNEAQ come from the germline V gene. There are 15 residues in the CDR3. The CDR3 DNA reads as TGTGCCAGCAGCTTAGTAGCACCTTCCACCGGGGAGCTGTTTTTT. Amino acid sequence: CASSLVAPSTGELFF.

DNA for the CDR3: TGTGCCAGCAGTAGGATTTTGTATAGGGGGCATAATGGCTACACCTTC. Its translation: CASSRILYRGHNGYTF. V gene TRBV28 combines with J gene TRBJ1-2, with 7 bases matching TRBD1. The CDR3 extends over 16 amino acids. The V segment lost 5 bases and the J segment 6 bases; nucleotides outside the gene matches: 15. The germline gives CDR1 MDHEN, CDR2 SYDVKM.

This clone was counted a few times. This chain links TRBV7-9 with TRBJ2-1; TRBD1 matches at 7 bases. After removal of 5 bases from V and 2 bases from J, the junction contained 9 bases not matched to a gene. The germline V gene has CDR1 SEHNR and CDR2 FQNEAQ (reference sequence). This CDR3 is built from 16 residues. For the CDR3, the DNA is TGTGCCAGCAGCGCCCAGGGACAGCTCACCTACAATGAGCAGTTCTTC. As protein: CASSAQGQLTYNEQFF.

The chain recombines TRBV6-5 with TRBJ2-7; the match to TRBD1 covers 7 bases. V gave up 4 bases and J gave up 6 bases; unmatched junction bases: 6. The CDR3 is 13 residues long. Per germline, CDR1 MNHEY and CDR2 SVGAGI. In nucleotides, the CDR3 is TGTGCCAGCAGTTGGGGACAGTCGGGCGAGCAGTACTTC. It is translated as CASSWGQSGEQYF.